This T cell receptor beta chain was recorded in a study of control samples from healthy donors and cancer patients. TCRdb keeps only in-frame clones here, not all; method: immunoSEQ multiplex PCR. The sample gives roughly 130,000 clones, roughly 91% of which show up once; around 1.8% is in the top ten. CDR1 and CDR2 from the germline V gene are SGDLS and YYNGEE. V was cut by 0 bases and J by 2 bases, with 9 bases left in between. This CDR3 is 16 amino acids long. Sequencing input: PBMCs. This rearrangement joins TRBV9 to TRBJ2-6, with unresolved D. This sequence was found in a man between 50 and 59 years old with head and neck cancer. CDR3 amino acids: CASSVVGIPGANVLTF. As DNA, the CDR3 is TGTGCCAGCAGCGTAGTGGGCATTCCTGGGGCCAACGTCCTGACTTTC. Combining the CDR3 with reference TRBV9 and TRBJ2-6 gives the whole variable domain DSGVTQTPKHLITATGQRVTLRCSPRSGDLSVYWYQQSLDQGLQFLIQYYNGEERAKGNILERFSAQQFPDLHSELNLSSLELGDSALYFCASSVVGIPGANVLTFGAGSRLTVL.